A single sample is the source of the 20 T cell receptor beta chains below, sequenced in a study of tumor and adjacent non-tumor tissue in lung cancer. The template was RNA from unsorted bulk tissue. The library came from three nested PCR rounds adapted from ARM-PCR protocols. Each CDR3 protein gets one entry after TCRdb re-called the multiplex PCR reads with MiXCR. The sample records 65,000 to 80,000 distinct CDR3 sequences, around four fifths being singletons. Sequencing was carried out using lung tumor tissue. These receptors came from a man in his sixties with non-small cell lung cancer.

The table lists this clonotype with a count of one. Mismatch with germline at one junction end may stem from a read error. The V and J genes are TRBV6-5 and TRBJ1-5; perhaps TRBD1 as D (6 bases). The germline CDR1 and CDR2 sequences are MNHEY and SVGAGI. This CDR3 has 14 amino acids. DNA of the CDR3: TGTGGCAGCAGTTACGGACAGACCAATCAGCCCCAGCATTTC. It encodes CGSSYGQTNQPQHF.

As for this clonotype: The junction does not match germline at one end; this may be a read error. The rearrangement uses TRBV29-1 and TRBJ1-1; D possibly corresponds to TRBD1 (6 bases). This CDR3 is 13 amino acids long. Germline V gene lookup returns CDR1 SQVTM and CDR2 ANQGSEA. The CDR3: CRASARGENEAFF. CDR3 nucleotide sequence: TGCAGAGCCTCGGCAAGGGGGGAAAATGAAGCATTCTTT.

This clonotype was seen only once. The junction shows a germline mismatch at one end, possibly a read error. The rearrangement links TRBV20-1 to TRBJ2-7; D is perhaps TRBD2 (6 bases). The CDR3 totals 15 residues. CDR1 DFQATT and CDR2 SNEGSKA come from the germline V gene (reference sequence). The CDR3 sequence: CSARDDKTGGYEQYF. In DNA form, the CDR3 reads TGTAGTGCTAGAGATGACAAGACCGGGGGCTACGAGCAGTACTTC.

Note on this clonotype: A read error is likely, as this CDR3 ends without the conserved phenylalanine or tryptophan. The CDR3 loop is CAISEGTGSYEQYL. CDR3 bases: TGTGCCATCAGTGAAGGGACTGGGTCCTACGAGCAGTACCTC. The chain recombines TRBV10-3 with TRBJ2-7; a weak D match, TRBD2 (6 bases). Trimming removed 3 bases at V and 1 base at J, with 10 bases between. Germline CDR1 reads ENHRY; CDR2 reads SYGVKD. The CDR3 contains 14 residues.

J is TRBJ2-2 and V is TRBV6-2 or TRBV6-3; no firm D call. Germline lookup yields CDR1 MNHEY and CDR2 SVGEGT. The length of the CDR3 is 14 residues. Between the trimmed V and J ends, which lost 5 bases and 4 bases, there was a span of 11 bases. CDR3 loop: CASSSRLITGELFF. CDR3 bases: TGTGCCAGCAGTAGTAGGTTGATCACCGGGGAGCTGTTTTTT.

On this clonotype itself: A much larger clone differs by one base, so this may be a read error. The chain has TRBV5-6 and TRBJ1-1; D is unresolved. Trimming took off 4 bases at V and 2 bases at J, with 15 bases between the two ends. The CDR3 consists of 15 residues. From germline, CDR1 is SGHDT and CDR2 YYEEEE. This chain's CDR3 is CASSHVGLSNTEAFF. The CDR3 bases are TGTGCCAGCAGCCACGTTGGGCTTAGTAACACTGAAGCTTTCTTT.

This clonotype was seen a few times. The junction and the germline gene differ at one end; a read error may be behind it. This rearrangement joins TRBV29-1 to TRBJ2-7; D unresolved. In germline, CDR1 is SQVTM, CDR2 ANQGSEA. The CDR3 spans 12 residues. CDR3 coding DNA: TGCAGTGTTGGAGATATCTCCTACGAGCAGTACTTC. It specifies CSVGDISYEQYF.

Comments on this clonotype: One base away lies a much larger clone, so this may be a sequencing read error. The V gene is TRBV20-1, the J gene TRBJ1-1, with D uncertain. The CDR3 sequence is 11 residues long. The V gene lost 1 base and the J gene lost 7 bases, with 7 bases spanning the gap. Germline CDR1 reads DFQATT; CDR2 reads SNEGSKA (reference sequence). The CDR3 region has the DNA TGCAGTGCTAGAGCGCACAATGAAGCTTTCTTT. Translated: CSARAHNEAFF.

Comments on this clonotype: A junction boundary mismatches the germline segment, possibly from a read error. This rearrangement joins TRBV11-3 to TRBJ2-3; D unresolved. Per the germline V gene, CDR1 is SGHNT and CDR2 is YENEEA. CDR3 size: 13 residues. CDR3 in DNA: TGTGCCGGCATCTTAGTCCCCCAAGATGCGCAGTATTTT. Translation: CAGILVPQDAQYF.

The V and J genes are TRBV7-8 and TRBJ2-7; D is unresolved. The CDR3 runs to 14 residues. V was clipped by 2 bases and J by 12 bases, with 20 bases between them. Per the germline V gene, CDR1 is SGHVS and CDR2 is FQNEAQ. The CDR3 loop reads CASSLSSRNYEWYF. The DNA for the CDR3 is TGTGCCAGCAGCTTATCTTCGCGGAACTACGAGTGGTACTTC.

As to this clonotype: One end of the junction fails to match germline, which may point to a read error. This chain connects TRBV11-1 to TRBJ1-1, with D unclear. The germline V gene encodes CDR1 SGHAT and CDR2 FQDESV (reference sequence). The CDR3 is 13 amino acids. CDR3 in DNA: TGTGCCAGCAGCTTAGCGCCGGTGGCTGGAGCTTTATTT. Translating it yields CASSLAPVAGALF.

At least ten counts were recorded for this clonotype. V usage is TRBV20-1 and J usage is TRBJ2-7; no clear D gene. The CDR3 is 14 residues long. V lost 5 bases and J lost 2, with 16 bases in between. From germline, CDR1 is DFQATT and CDR2 SNEGSKA (reference sequence). This CDR3 reads CSAPLGGPAYEQYF. In nucleotides, the CDR3 is TGCAGTGCTCCCCTCGGCGGACCAGCCTACGAGCAGTACTTC.

On this clonotype: Germline and junction disagree at one end, which may indicate a read error. This rearrangement joins TRBV6-5 to TRBJ2-1; TRBD1 matches at 9 bases. The CDR3 runs to 15 residues. CDR1 is MNHEY and CDR2 is SVGAGI in the germline V gene. CDR3 residues: CASSWGQGVGNELFF. CDR3 nucleotide sequence: TGTGCCAGCAGTTGGGGACAGGGTGTGGGCAATGAGCTGTTTTTC.

Turning to this clonotype: This sequence may be a read error, since a much larger clone differs from it by one base. CDR3 residues: CASAIANVQFF. The CDR3 DNA follows: TGTGCCAGCGCCATAGCGAATGTGCAGTTCTTC. The chain employs TRBV11-2 and TRBJ2-1; D possibly corresponds to TRBD2 (5 bases). Looked up from germline, CDR1 is SGHAT and CDR2 is FQNNGV. The CDR3 has 11 residues.

In the case of this clonotype: The junction and the germline gene differ at one end; a read error may be behind it. The genes are TRBV29-1 and TRBJ2-7, with 8 bases lining up with TRBD2. The germline CDR1 and CDR2 sequences are SQVTM and ANQGSEA. CDR3 size: 14 residues. For the CDR3, the DNA is TGCAACGTTGAGTCCAGCGGGGGACCCTACGAGCAATACTTC. This translates into CNVESSGGPYEQYF.

Note on this clonotype: Given a much more abundant clone one base away, this may be a read error. Here the CDR3 DNA reads TGCCGTGCTAGAGCACAGAGGGCCTACGAGCAGTACTTC. The encoded protein is CRARAQRAYEQYF. The chain joins TRBV20-1 to TRBJ2-7, with TRBD2 as a possible D gene (5 bases). The V gene's germline CDR1 is DFQATT and CDR2 SNEGSKA (reference sequence). The CDR3 consists of 13 residues.

Concerning this clonotype: At one end, the junction sequence differs from germline, possibly due to a read error. The rearrangement joins TRBV6-5 to TRBJ2-3, with 10 positions matching TRBD1. CDR3 length: 15 amino acids. CDR1 MNHEY and CDR2 SVGAGI come from the germline V gene. The CDR3 DNA reads TGTGCAAGCAGTTACTCGGGGACAGGGGCAGATACGCAGTTTTTT. It specifies CASSYSGTGADTQFF.

This clonotype has just one count. The rearrangement joins TRBV6-1 to TRBJ2-7; 7 bases align to TRBD1. With 0 bases clipped from V and 12 bases from J, the junction kept 20 bases outside the gene matches. The CDR3 runs 17 residues. The V gene's germline CDR1 is MNHNS and CDR2 SASEGT. DNA of the CDR3: TGTGCCAGCAGTGAAGCGCTAACGGGACAGACTCCCTACGAACCGTACTTC. As protein: CASSEALTGQTPYEPYF.

As to this clonotype: A read error may produce the germline difference seen at one junction end. V and J are TRBV20-1 and TRBJ2-3; no firm D call. CDR1 is DFQATT and CDR2 is SNEGSKA in the germline V gene (reference sequence). The length of the CDR3 is 13 residues. CDR3 amino acids: CSAVRTGTDAQYF. The CDR3, as DNA: TGCAGTGCTGTGCGAACGGGCACAGATGCGCAGTATTTT.

For this clonotype: The conserved closing phenylalanine or tryptophan is absent in this CDR3, likely reflecting a read error. Because the CDR3's place on the DNA is in doubt, the DNA is left out and the CDR3 is given as listed by TCRdb. The CDR3 is CASSLAGLSETQHI. V is TRBV11-1 and J is TRBJ2-5; TRBD2 was called by the table and not checked on the DNA. Germline V lookup: CDR1 SGHAT, CDR2 FQDESV (reference sequence). The CDR3 has 14 amino acids, counting both end residues.